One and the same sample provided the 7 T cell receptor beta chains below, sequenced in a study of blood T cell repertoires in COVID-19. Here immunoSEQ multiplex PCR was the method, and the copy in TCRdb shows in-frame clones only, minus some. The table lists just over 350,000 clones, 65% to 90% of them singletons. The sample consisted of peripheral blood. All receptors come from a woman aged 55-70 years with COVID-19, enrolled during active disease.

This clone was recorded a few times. CDR3 region: CASSYSRLGNQPQHF. DNA for the CDR3: TGTGCCAGCAGTTACTCGAGACTCGGCAATCAGCCCCAGCATTTT. The V gene is TRBV6-2 or TRBV6-3, the J gene TRBJ1-5; no definite D call. Per the germline V gene, CDR1 is MNHEY and CDR2 is SVGEGT. This CDR3 region has 15 residues. V was pared by 0 bases and J by 2 bases, with 8 bases between.

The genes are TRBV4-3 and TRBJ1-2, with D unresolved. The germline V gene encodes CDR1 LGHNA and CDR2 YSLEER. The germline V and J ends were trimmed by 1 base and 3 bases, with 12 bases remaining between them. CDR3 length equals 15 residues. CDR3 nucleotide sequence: TGCGCCAGCAGCCAAGGCTCTGCTAATGACTATGGCTACACCTTC. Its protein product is CASSQGSANDYGYTF.

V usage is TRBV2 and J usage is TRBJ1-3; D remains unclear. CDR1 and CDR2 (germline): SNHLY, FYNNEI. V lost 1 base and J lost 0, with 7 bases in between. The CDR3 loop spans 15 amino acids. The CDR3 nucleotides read TGTGCCAGCAGTGAAGGCCCTAGCTCTGGAAACACCATATATTTT. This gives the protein CASSEGPSSGNTIYF.

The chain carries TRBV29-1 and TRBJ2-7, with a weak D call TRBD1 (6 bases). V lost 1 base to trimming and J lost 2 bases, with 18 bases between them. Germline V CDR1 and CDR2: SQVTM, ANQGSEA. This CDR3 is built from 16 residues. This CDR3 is CSVEGARGTGPYEQYF. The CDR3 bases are TGCAGCGTTGAAGGGGCAAGGGGGACCGGGCCCTACGAGCAGTACTTC.

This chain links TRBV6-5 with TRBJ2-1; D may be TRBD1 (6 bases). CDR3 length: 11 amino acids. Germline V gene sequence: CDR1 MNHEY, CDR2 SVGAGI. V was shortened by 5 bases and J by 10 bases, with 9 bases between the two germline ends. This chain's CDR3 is CASSRDREQFF. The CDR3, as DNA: TGTGCCAGCAGTCGAGACAGGGAGCAGTTCTTC.

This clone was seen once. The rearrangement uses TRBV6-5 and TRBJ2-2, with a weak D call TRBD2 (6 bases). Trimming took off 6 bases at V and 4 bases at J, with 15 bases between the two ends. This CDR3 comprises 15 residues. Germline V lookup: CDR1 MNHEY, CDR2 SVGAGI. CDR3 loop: CASRGGGSTTGELFF. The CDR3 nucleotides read TGTGCCAGCAGGGGTGGGGGGTCTACCACCGGGGAGCTGTTTTTT.

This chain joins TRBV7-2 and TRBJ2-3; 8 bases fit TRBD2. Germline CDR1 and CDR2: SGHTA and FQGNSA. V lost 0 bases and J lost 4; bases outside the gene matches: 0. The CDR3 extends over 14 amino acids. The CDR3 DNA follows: TGTGCCAGCAGCTTAGCGGGACTAGCAGATACGCAGTATTTT. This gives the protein CASSLAGLADTQYF.